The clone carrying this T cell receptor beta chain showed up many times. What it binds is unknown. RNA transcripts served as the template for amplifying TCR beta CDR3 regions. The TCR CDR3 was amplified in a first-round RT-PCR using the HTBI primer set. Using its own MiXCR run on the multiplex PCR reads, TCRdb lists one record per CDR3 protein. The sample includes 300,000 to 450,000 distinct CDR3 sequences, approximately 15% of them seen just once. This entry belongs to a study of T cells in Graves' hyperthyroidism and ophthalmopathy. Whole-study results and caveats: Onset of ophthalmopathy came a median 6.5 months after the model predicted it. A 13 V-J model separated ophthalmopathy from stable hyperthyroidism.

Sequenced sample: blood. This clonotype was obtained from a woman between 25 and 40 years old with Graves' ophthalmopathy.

CDR3 sequence: CASSHFYGYTF. CDR3 nucleotide sequence: TGTGCCAGCAGCCACTTCTATGGCTACACCTTC. The chain is built from TRBV3-1 and TRBJ1-2; D uncertain. V was trimmed by 3 bases and J by 4 bases, leaving 3 bases between them. Germline values: CDR1 LGHDT, CDR2 YNNKEL (reference sequence). CDR3 size: 11 residues. Filled out from reference TRBV3-1 and TRBJ1-2, the complete variable domain reads DTAVSQTPKYLVTQMGNDKSIKCEQNLGHDTMYWYKQDSKKFLKIMFSYNNKELIINETVPNRFSPKSPDKAHLNLHINSLELGDSAVYFCASSHFYGYTFGSGTRLTVV.